The sample holds a few counts of the clone carrying this T cell receptor beta chain. Antigen unknown. Of the isolated RNA, all was reverse transcribed, and so the sequenced material was expressed TCRB transcripts. Assay used: immunoSEQ multiplex PCR; TCRdb lists only in-frame clones, some missing. The sample lists 250,000 or so clones; over 20% were seen once. The entry originates in a study of beta chain features in type 1 diabetes. Study observations and caveats: Significant though moderate, a shortening of TCRB CDR3s appeared in all four CD4+ subsets of Type 1 diabetes patients.

Trimming removed 7 bases at V and 6 bases at J, with 7 bases between. The CDR3 sequence is 10 residues long. Germline CDR1 reads DFQATT; CDR2 reads SNEGSKA (reference sequence). The sample was naive CD4+ T cells from blood. V usage is TRBV20-1 and J usage is TRBJ1-5; D is unclear. The source of this sequence is a middle-aged woman with type 1 diabetes. Written as DNA, the CDR3 is TGCAGTGTTAGGGCTCAGCCCCAGCATTTT. It specifies CSVRAQPQHF.